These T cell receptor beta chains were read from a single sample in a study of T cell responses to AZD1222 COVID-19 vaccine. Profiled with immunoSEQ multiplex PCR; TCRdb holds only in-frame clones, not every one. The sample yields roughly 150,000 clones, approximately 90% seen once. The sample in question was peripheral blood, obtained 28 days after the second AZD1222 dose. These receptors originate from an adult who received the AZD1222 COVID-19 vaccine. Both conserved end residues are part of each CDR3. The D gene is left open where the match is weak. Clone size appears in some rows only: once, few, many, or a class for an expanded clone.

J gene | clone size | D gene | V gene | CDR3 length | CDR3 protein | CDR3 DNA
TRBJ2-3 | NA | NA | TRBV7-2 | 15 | CASSPITSFADTQYF | TGTGCCAGCAGCCCCATTACTAGTTTCGCAGATACGCAGTATTTT
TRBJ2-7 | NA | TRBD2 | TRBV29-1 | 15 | CSVEFLAGGPREQYF | TGCAGCGTTGAATTCCTAGCGGGAGGGCCGAGGGAGCAGTACTTC
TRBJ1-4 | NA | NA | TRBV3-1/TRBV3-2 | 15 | CASSQKGGFGEKLFF | TGTGCCAGCAGCCAAAAAGGGGGGTTTGGCGAAAAACTGTTTTTT
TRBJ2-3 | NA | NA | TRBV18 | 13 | CASSPVTTDTQYF | TGTGCCAGCTCACCCGTAACCACAGATACGCAGTATTTT
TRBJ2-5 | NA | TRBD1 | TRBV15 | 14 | CATSSDRVKETQYF | TGTGCCACCAGCAGCGACAGGGTAAAGGAGACCCAGTACTTC
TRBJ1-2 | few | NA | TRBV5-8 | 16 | CASSLLPGRDGYGYTF | TGTGCCAGCAGCTTGTTGCCCGGGAGAGATGGTTATGGCTACACCTTC
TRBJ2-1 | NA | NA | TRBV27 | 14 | CASSWGDSYNEQFF | TGTGCCAGCAGTTGGGGGGACTCCTACAATGAGCAGTTCTTC
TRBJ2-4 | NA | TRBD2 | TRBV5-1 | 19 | CASSASTSGSGGAKNIQYF | TGCGCCAGCAGCGCCTCGACTAGCGGGAGTGGTGGAGCCAAAAACATTCAGTACTTC
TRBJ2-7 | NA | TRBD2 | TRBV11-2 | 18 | CASSSVRTSGTCSYEQYF | TGTGCCAGCAGCTCCGTACGGACTAGCGGGACCTGCTCCTACGAGCAGTACTTC
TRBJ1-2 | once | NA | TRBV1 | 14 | CTSSQDAGDYGYTF | TGCACCAGCAGCCAAGATGCCGGAGACTATGGCTACACCTTC
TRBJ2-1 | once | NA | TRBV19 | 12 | CASRTGYNEQFF | TGTGCCAGTAGGACAGGCTACAATGAGCAGTTCTTC